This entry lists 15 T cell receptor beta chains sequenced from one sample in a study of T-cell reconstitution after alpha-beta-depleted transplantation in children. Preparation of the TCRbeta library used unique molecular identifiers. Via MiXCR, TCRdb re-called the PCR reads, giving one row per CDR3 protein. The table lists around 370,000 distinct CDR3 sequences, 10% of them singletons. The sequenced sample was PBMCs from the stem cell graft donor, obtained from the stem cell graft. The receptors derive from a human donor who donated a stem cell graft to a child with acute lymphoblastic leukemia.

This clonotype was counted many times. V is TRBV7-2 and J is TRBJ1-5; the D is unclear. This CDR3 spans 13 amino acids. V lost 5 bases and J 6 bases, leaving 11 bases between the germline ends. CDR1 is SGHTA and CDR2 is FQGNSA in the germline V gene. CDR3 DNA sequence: TGTGCCAGCAGCCAGCGGGTAGGTCAGCCCCAGCATTTT. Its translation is CASSQRVGQPQHF.

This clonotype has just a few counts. As DNA, the CDR3 is TGTGCCAGCAGCTTGGCCGGGACTAGCGGGAGAAATGAGCAGTTCTTC. This translates into CASSLAGTSGRNEQFF. The rearrangement uses TRBV7-8 and TRBJ2-1, with 14 bases identical to TRBD2. Germline values: CDR1 SGHVS, CDR2 FQNEAQ. Trimming removed 3 bases from V and 7 bases from J; junction bases left unmatched: 5. CDR3 length: 16 residues.

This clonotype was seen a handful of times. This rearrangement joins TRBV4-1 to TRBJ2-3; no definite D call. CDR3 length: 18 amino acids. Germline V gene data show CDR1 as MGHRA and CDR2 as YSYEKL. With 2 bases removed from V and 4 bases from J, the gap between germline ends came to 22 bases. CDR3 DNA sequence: TGCGCCAGCAGCCAACCTATAAACCTTGGGTCCAGCCCAGATACGCAGTATTTT. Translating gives CASSQPINLGSSPDTQYF.

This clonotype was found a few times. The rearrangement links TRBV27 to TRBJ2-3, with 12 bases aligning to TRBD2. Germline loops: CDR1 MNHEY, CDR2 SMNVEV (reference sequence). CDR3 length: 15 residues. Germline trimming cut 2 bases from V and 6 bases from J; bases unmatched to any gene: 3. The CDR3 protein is CASSLGLAGLDTQYF. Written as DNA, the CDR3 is TGTGCCAGCAGTTTAGGACTAGCGGGATTGGATACGCAGTATTTT.

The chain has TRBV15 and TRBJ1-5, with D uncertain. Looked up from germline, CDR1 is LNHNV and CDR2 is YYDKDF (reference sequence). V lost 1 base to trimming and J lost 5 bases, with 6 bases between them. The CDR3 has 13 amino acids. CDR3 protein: CATSRGWDQPQHF. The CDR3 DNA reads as TGTGCCACCAGCAGAGGTTGGGATCAGCCCCAGCATTTT.

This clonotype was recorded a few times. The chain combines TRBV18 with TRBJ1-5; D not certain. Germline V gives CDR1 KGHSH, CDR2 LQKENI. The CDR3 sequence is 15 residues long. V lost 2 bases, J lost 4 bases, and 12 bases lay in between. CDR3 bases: TGTGCCAGCTCACCAGGGTTGGCCGATAATCAGCCCCAGCATTTT. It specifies CASSPGLADNQPQHF.

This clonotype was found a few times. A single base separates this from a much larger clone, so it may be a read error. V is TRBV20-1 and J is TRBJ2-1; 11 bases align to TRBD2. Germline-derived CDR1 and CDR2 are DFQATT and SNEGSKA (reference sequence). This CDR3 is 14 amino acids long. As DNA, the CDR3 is TGCGGTGCTATTACTAGCGGGAGACCCCTAACTTCGATCTTC. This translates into CGAITSGRPLTSIF.

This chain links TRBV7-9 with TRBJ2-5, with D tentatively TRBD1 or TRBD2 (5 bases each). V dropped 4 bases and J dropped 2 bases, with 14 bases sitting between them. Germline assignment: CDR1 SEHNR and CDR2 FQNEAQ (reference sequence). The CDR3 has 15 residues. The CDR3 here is CASSYLGTVQETQYF. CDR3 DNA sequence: TGTGCCAGCAGCTATCTCGGGACCGTACAAGAGACCCAGTACTTC.

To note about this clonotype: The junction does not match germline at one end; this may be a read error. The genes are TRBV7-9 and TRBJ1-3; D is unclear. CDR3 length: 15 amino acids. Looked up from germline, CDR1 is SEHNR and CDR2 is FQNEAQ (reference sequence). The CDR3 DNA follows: TGTGCCAGCAGTTTTAATCCCAACGATGGAGACACCATATATTTT. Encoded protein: CASSFNPNDGDTIYF.

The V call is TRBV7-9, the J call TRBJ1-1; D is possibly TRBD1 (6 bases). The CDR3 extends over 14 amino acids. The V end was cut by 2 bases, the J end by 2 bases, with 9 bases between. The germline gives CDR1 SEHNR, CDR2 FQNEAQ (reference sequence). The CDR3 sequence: CASSLRTDNTEAFF. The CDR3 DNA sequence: TGTGCCAGCAGCTTAAGGACAGATAACACTGAAGCTTTCTTT.

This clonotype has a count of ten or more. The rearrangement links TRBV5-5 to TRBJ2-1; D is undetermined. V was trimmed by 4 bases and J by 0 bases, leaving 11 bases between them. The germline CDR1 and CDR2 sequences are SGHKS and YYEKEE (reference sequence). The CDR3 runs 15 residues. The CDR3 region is CASSEEWSSYNEQFF. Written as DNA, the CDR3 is TGTGCCAGCAGCGAGGAGTGGAGCTCCTACAATGAGCAGTTCTTC.

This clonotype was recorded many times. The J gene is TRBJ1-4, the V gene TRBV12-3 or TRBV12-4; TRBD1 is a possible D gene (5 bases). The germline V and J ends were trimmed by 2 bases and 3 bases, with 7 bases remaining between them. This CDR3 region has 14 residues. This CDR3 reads CASSLQGSNEKLFF. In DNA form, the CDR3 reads TGTGCCAGCAGTTTACAGGGATCTAATGAAAAACTGTTTTTT.

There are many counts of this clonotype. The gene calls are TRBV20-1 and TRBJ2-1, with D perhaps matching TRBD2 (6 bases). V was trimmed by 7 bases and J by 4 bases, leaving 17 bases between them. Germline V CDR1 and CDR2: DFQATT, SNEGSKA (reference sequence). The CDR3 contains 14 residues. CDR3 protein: CSVPRRASYNEQFF. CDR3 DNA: TGCAGTGTCCCTCGGAGGGCCTCGTACAATGAGCAGTTCTTC.

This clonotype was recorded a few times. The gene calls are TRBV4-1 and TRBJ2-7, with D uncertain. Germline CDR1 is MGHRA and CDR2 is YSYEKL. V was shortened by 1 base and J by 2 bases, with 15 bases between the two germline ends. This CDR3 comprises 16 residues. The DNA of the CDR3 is TGCGCCAGCAGCCAAGGTTTTGTGGGAACCACCTACGAGCAGTACTTC. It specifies CASSQGFVGTTYEQYF.

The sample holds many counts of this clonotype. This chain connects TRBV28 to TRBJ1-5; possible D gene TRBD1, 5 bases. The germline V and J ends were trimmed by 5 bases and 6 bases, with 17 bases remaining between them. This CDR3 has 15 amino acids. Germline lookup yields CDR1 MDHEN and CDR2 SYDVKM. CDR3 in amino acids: CASSMGGVTIQPQHF. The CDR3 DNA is TGTGCCAGCAGTATGGGGGGTGTAACTATTCAGCCCCAGCATTTT.